The subject of this entry is one T cell receptor (beta chain). The data stem from a study of blood T cell repertoires in COVID-19. The wider study: Researchers got acute and convalescent COVID-19 samples from the United States, Italy and Spain. PBMCs, B-cell-depleted T cells, or T cells were the source of the cDNA or gDNA that made up the material.

This CDR3 comprises 15 residues. Germline CDR1 is ENHRY and CDR2 is SYGVKD. Trimming cost V 3 bases and J 8 bases; bases outside gene matches: 6. In the source study's methods: Amplification with reference gene primers provided the estimates of nucleated cell counts. The protocol was immunoSEQ multiplex PCR, while the TCRdb copy is restricted to in-frame clones and leaves out a portion. V and J calls and clone size follow that table, whereas D and trimming were derived from the DNA. The profile shows some 140,000 clones, about nine tenths of them singletons. V gene TRBV10-3 combines with J gene TRBJ1-4; TRBD1 aligns across 10 bases. Specimen: peripheral blood. The receptor comes from a man aged 45-60 years with active COVID-19. CDR3: CAISDPGQGSEKLFF. The CDR3 DNA sequence: TGTGCCATCAGTGACCCGGGACAGGGGTCCGAAAAACTGTTTTTT.